This TCR beta chain stems from a study of T cells in Graves' hyperthyroidism and ophthalmopathy. V was cut by 6 bases and J by 3 bases, with 26 bases left in between. Germline V gives CDR1 MDHEN, CDR2 SYDVKM. This CDR3 has 18 residues. In the ophthalmopathy cohort, Clinical Activity Score was at least 3, NOSPECS grade at least 4, and duration under 3 months. Clinical symptoms, serum thyroxine and TRAb, thyroid ultrasound and orbital computed tomography together formed the diagnostic basis. This clonotype came up a few times. Amplification yielded TCR beta CDR3 regions, with RNA transcripts as the source. In the first-round RT-PCR of the TCR CDR3, the HTBI primer set was used. TCRdb fed the multiplex PCR reads into MiXCR, producing one record per CDR3 protein. Among 550,000 to 700,000 distinct CDR3 sequences listed, 14% to 15% were seen once.

The V call is TRBV28, the J call TRBJ1-1; maybe TRBD1 (6 bases). The sequenced sample consisted of blood. The receptor was isolated from a woman aged 40 to 49 with Graves' ophthalmopathy. The CDR3 DNA reads as TGTGCCAGCAGCCCAAAAGGCTTTCAGAGGACAGACGACACTGAAGCTTTCTTT. It yields the protein CASSPKGFQRTDDTEAFF.